This T cell receptor beta chain derives from a study of tumor and adjacent non-tumor tissue in lung cancer. Background on the study: Aged roughly 31 to 80 years, patients included 9 to 11 men and a handful of women with stage I to III disease. Regarding the study as a whole: Shorter survival was associated with higher TCR diversity in tumors.

Points on this clonotype: The antigen is not known. Because the CDR3's place on the DNA is in doubt, the DNA is left out and the CDR3 is given as listed by TCRdb.

Three rounds of nested PCR, following a modified ARM-PCR protocol, produced the TCRbeta library. TCRdb re-analysed the multiplex PCR reads in MiXCR, keeping a single row per CDR3 protein. The sample has 60,000 to 80,000 distinct CDR3 sequences, around 70% seen once; the top ten hold 25% to 35%. Including both end residues, the CDR3 is 20 amino acids long. Per germline, CDR1 LGHNA and CDR2 YNFKEQ. No cell sorting was done before RNA was extracted from the tissue. This non-tumor lung sample came from over 3 cm beyond the tumor edge. The chain has TRBV4-2 and TRBJ2-6; the listed D gene, TRBD1, was not tested against the DNA. The receptor comes from a woman in her 50s with non-small cell lung cancer. Sequencing was carried out using distant non-tumor lung tissue. The CDR3: CASSQGKFGTGAPGANVMTF.